These T cell receptor beta chains were read from a single sample in a study of blood T cell repertoires in COVID-19. The repertoire was sequenced with immunoSEQ multiplex PCR; TCRdb's copy has only in-frame clones and lacks some. The sample contains roughly 33,000 clones, 85% of which appear only once. The material sequenced was peripheral blood. The receptor set was obtained from a human donor with acute or convalescent COVID-19. The donor label of this sample is uncertain. The CDR3 runs from the conserved cysteine through the conserved F or W. Fields, in order: V gene, CDR3 protein.

V: TRBV28; CDR3: CASSFGGVNTEAFF
V: TRBV27; CDR3: CASSSRTGGIGEQYF
V: TRBV7-6; CDR3: CASSLVTGSQETQYF
V: TRBV2; CDR3: CASRASGSSGANVLTF
V: TRBV4-1; CDR3: CASSPLRTGGTEAFF
V: TRBV2; CDR3: CASSDQGQGFSEAFF
V: TRBV18; CDR3: CASSPNPPGQGGSPLHF
V: TRBV2; CDR3: CASQGSLNSPLHF
V: TRBV7-8; CDR3: CASSRQARAARLSNEQFF
V: TRBV5-4; CDR3: CASSYGTSGGPTYEQYF
V: TRBV18; CDR3: CASSPPPGGTEAFF
V: TRBV4-2; CDR3: CASSQNPLNQWPLHF
V: TRBV6-5; CDR3: CASSYSKLAGVEQYF
V: TRBV27; CDR3: CASRPDSLSGNTIYF
V: TRBV7-3; CDR3: CASSPGSGSAEAFF
V: TRBV3-1/TRBV3-2; CDR3: CASSPSGGVYNEQFF
V: TRBV7-9; CDR3: CASSLGAGAPPEQYF
V: TRBV29-1; CDR3: CSVAEGQGNTEAFF
V: TRBV29-1; CDR3: CSVLRGLEETQYF
V: TRBV6-5; CDR3: CASSRDRGSNQPQHF
V: TRBV4-3; CDR3: CASSQVYRGPGGYTF
V: TRBV2; CDR3: CASKQGASDGYTF
V: TRBV4-2; CDR3: CASSPPGTDTQYF
V: TRBV20-1; CDR3: CSASAGGFVHTQYF
V: TRBV7-2; CDR3: CASSDPGTGGTEAFF
V: TRBV11-3; CDR3: CASSLSGGLAKNIQYF
V: TRBV7-7; CDR3: CASSPGAGGPSEQFF
V: TRBV15; CDR3: CATGAGGSNYGYTF
V: TRBV6-5; CDR3: CASSYGAANTEAFF
V: TRBV6-4; CDR3: CASSKEMGAGYGYTF
V: TRBV3-1/TRBV3-2; CDR3: CASSQDPGRVGTEAFF
V: TRBV10-3; CDR3: CAIGGGSYGYTF
V: TRBV19; CDR3: CASSDTGTRNTEAFF
V: TRBV20-1; CDR3: CSAFRETEAFF
V: TRBV30; CDR3: CAWSVTGSGQPQHF
V: TRBV6-5; CDR3: CASRDFGQTEKLFF
V: TRBV9; CDR3: CASSVNPGASGRDTQYF
V: TRBV19; CDR3: CASSATGDQPQHF
V: TRBV5-1; CDR3: CASSEQGVGANVLTF